The 19 T cell receptor beta chains listed next were all sequenced from one sample in a study of early T cells in non-severe SARS-CoV-2 infection. A single record per CDR3 protein comes from TCRdb applying MiXCR to the 5' RACE reads. The sample lists around 40,000 distinct CDR3 sequences, roughly 6% occurring once. Material for sequencing was whole blood. These receptors were taken from an adult who was a healthcare worker with PCR-confirmed SARS-CoV-2 infection or an uninfected control (not recorded which).

The chain has TRBV7-9 and TRBJ2-1, with 7 bases that match TRBD2. The CDR3 contains 15 residues. Losses at the gene ends were 5 bases for V and 9 bases for J; bases not matched to a gene: 13. In germline, CDR1 is SEHNR, CDR2 FQNEAQ (reference sequence). The CDR3 DNA sequence: TGTGCCAGCAGCCCCAGTCCCGCGGGAGCCCCTGAGCAGTTCTTC. Protein sequence: CASSPSPAGAPEQFF.

This clonotype was detected ten times or more. This sequence joins TRBV20-1 and TRBJ2-7; 9 positions agree with TRBD2. This CDR3 region has 14 residues. Trimming at V came to 6 bases and at J to 2 bases, leaving 8 bases not matched to a gene. The germline gives CDR1 DFQATT, CDR2 SNEGSKA (reference sequence). DNA of the CDR3: TGCAGTGCCCACAGCCTAGCGGGGACCTACGAGCAGTACTTC. It specifies CSAHSLAGTYEQYF.

The genes are TRBV19 and TRBJ2-3, with D uncertain. The CDR3 sequence is 10 residues long. Trimming stripped 9 bases from V and 6 bases from J, with 7 bases between. The germline CDR1 and CDR2 sequences are LNHDA and SQIVND (reference sequence). CDR3: CARELDTQYF. The CDR3 region has the DNA TGTGCCAGAGAACTGGATACGCAGTATTTT.

This clonotype was counted many times. The CDR3 DNA sequence: TGCAGTGCCAGGACCGGGGCGAACACTGAAGCTTTCTTT. Translation gives CSARTGANTEAFF. The gene calls are TRBV20-1 and TRBJ1-1; tentative D call: TRBD1 (5 bases). This CDR3 contains 13 residues. Trimming removed 6 bases from V and 1 base from J, with 12 bases in between. Looked up from germline, CDR1 is DFQATT and CDR2 is SNEGSKA (reference sequence).

This clonotype was counted many times. This sequence joins TRBV18 and TRBJ1-1, with TRBD1 identical over 7 bases. The V gene's germline CDR1 is KGHSH and CDR2 LQKENI. The CDR3 consists of 13 residues. Unmatched junction bases numbered 8, after V lost 6 bases and J lost 7 bases. The CDR3 DNA is TGTGCCAGCTCCCGACAGGGAACAGGTGAAGCTTTCTTT. Protein sequence: CASSRQGTGEAFF.

This clonotype came up a few times. The genes are TRBV6-1 and TRBJ2-5, with D possibly being TRBD1 or TRBD2 (5 bases each). Trimming took 6 bases from V and 1 from J, leaving 12 bases between them. The V gene's germline CDR1 is MNHNS and CDR2 SASEGT. The length of the CDR3 is 14 residues. The chain's CDR3 is CASRTRGVQETQYF. The CDR3 nucleotides are TGTGCCAGCAGGACCCGAGGGGTCCAAGAGACCCAGTACTTC.

This clonotype was detected many times. The rearrangement joins TRBV5-1 to TRBJ2-7, with 7 bases matching TRBD2. Germline V gene sequence: CDR1 SGHRS, CDR2 YFSETQ. This CDR3 is 15 amino acids long. Trimming removed 3 bases from V and 6 bases from J; junction bases left unmatched: 12. CDR3 DNA sequence: TGCGCCAGCAGCTCCTCTGAATGGACTAGTGGCGAGCAGTACTTC. This sequence encodes CASSSSEWTSGEQYF.

This rearrangement joins TRBV27 to TRBJ2-7; possible D gene TRBD1, 6 bases. This CDR3 has 15 amino acids. Germline CDR1 is MNHEY and CDR2 is SMNVEV (reference sequence). With 4 bases removed from V and 2 bases from J, the gap between germline ends came to 15 bases. This CDR3 is CASSSDSPGTYEQYF. CDR3 nucleotides: TGTGCCAGCAGTTCGGACAGCCCAGGGACCTACGAGCAGTACTTC.

The CDR3, as DNA: TGCGCCAGCAGTCAGGTGGATACGCAGTATTTT. Its protein product is CASSQVDTQYF. The chain uses TRBV23-1 and TRBJ2-3; no firm D call. TRBV23-1 is an ORF for which the function is uncertain. CDR3 length: 11 amino acids. Trimming took 3 bases from V and 6 from J, leaving 4 bases between them.

A few counts support this clonotype. The chain couples TRBV20-1 to TRBJ1-1; no clear D gene. V was pared by 6 bases and J by 0 bases, with 11 bases between. The CDR3 spans 13 residues. Germline CDR1 DFQATT, CDR2 SNEGSKA (reference sequence). The DNA of the CDR3 is TGCAGTGCCCCTAGATCAGTGAACACTGAAGCTTTCTTT. Amino acid sequence: CSAPRSVNTEAFF.

This clonotype has ten or more counts. This chain joins TRBV9 and TRBJ1-4, with D uncertain. V lost 3 bases and J 7 bases, leaving 19 bases between the germline ends. CDR1 is SGDLS and CDR2 is YYNGEE in the germline V gene. The CDR3 is made up of 16 amino acids. The CDR3 DNA reads TGTGCCAGCAGCGCCGGGCAACACTCTTTGGGTGAAAAACTGTTTTTT. Translation gives CASSAGQHSLGEKLFF.

Sample share makes this clonotype medium-sized. This rearrangement joins TRBV2 to TRBJ2-1; TRBD2 matches 8 bases. This CDR3 contains 16 residues. J was trimmed by 3 bases and V by 5 bases; bases with no gene match: 9. Germline values: CDR1 SNHLY, CDR2 FYNNEI. CDR3 nucleotides: TGTGCCAGCAGTCTCCGACTAGCGACGATCTACAATGAGCAGTTCTTC. This encodes CASSLRLATIYNEQFF.

This clonotype has a count of ten or more. The rearrangement joins TRBV25-1 to TRBJ1-2; D remains ambiguous. Trimming took off 4 bases at V and 4 bases at J, with 13 bases between the two ends. This CDR3 comprises 14 residues. The germline gives CDR1 MGHDK, CDR2 SYGVNS. CDR3 sequence reads: CASSAVSSSYGYTF. The CDR3 region has the DNA TGTGCCAGCAGTGCGGTCTCCAGTTCCTATGGCTACACCTTC.

The sample holds a few counts of this clonotype. This chain uses TRBV25-1 with TRBJ2-7; D may correspond to TRBD1 or TRBD2 (6 bases each). V lost 9 bases and J lost 6, with 15 bases in between. The CDR3 length is 12 residues. CDR1 is MGHDK, CDR2 SYGVNS, per germline. The CDR3 DNA reads as TGTGCCAGGCGAGGGGGGAACTCCGAGCAGTACTTC. Its protein product is CARRGGNSEQYF.

The chain couples TRBV20-1 to TRBJ2-3; no clear D gene. The CDR3 covers 14 residues. Trimming took 0 bases from V and 4 from J, leaving 11 bases between them. Germline loops: CDR1 DFQATT, CDR2 SNEGSKA (reference sequence). CDR3 DNA sequence: TGCAGTGCTAGAGATAAGCTACTATCAGATACGCAGTATTTT. This translates into CSARDKLLSDTQYF.

This clonotype has more than one count but fewer than ten. The genes are TRBV19 and TRBJ2-1; D is unclear. CDR3 length: 12 amino acids. Germline V lookup: CDR1 LNHDA, CDR2 SQIVND (reference sequence). V lost 6 bases to trimming and J lost 2 bases, with 5 bases between them. As DNA, the CDR3 is TGTGCCAGTAGGGATCCCTACAATGAGCAGTTCTTC. Translating it yields CASRDPYNEQFF.

This clonotype was seen only a few times. The V call is TRBV12-3 or TRBV12-4, the J call TRBJ2-1, with 7 bases matching TRBD1. This CDR3 has 13 residues. V was clipped by 7 bases and J by 9 bases; unmatched bases: 9. The CDR3 reads CASNGDRAGEQFF. The CDR3 DNA is TGTGCCAGCAACGGCGACAGGGCGGGTGAGCAGTTCTTC.

This clonotype was found a few times. This chain connects TRBV11-2 to TRBJ1-4; D possibly corresponds to TRBD1 (5 bases). Trimming removed 5 bases at V and 4 bases at J, with 11 bases between. This CDR3 comprises 14 residues. Looked up from germline, CDR1 is SGHAT and CDR2 is FQNNGV. The CDR3 loop is CASSIRQYNEKLFF. Here the CDR3 DNA reads TGTGCCAGCAGCATAAGACAGTATAATGAAAAACTGTTTTTT. Using reference TRBV11-2 and TRBJ1-4 for the parts outside the CDR3, the full variable domain is EAGVAQSPRYKIIEKRQSVAFWCNPISGHATLYWYQQILGQGPKLLIQFQNNGVVDDSQLPKDRFSAERLKGVDSTLKIQPAKLEDSAVYLCASSIRQYNEKLFFGSGTQLSVL.

This clonotype was seen more than once but under ten times. V is TRBV7-2 and J is TRBJ2-1, with D maybe TRBD2 (5 bases). V shed 2 bases and J shed 14 bases, with 16 bases lying between them. The germline gives CDR1 SGHTA, CDR2 FQGNSA. The CDR3 is 13 residues long. The CDR3, as DNA: TGTGCCAGCAGCTTATCCGGAGGTCAGCGTGAGTTCTTC. It specifies CASSLSGGQREFF.